This note documents a single TCR beta chain sequence. TCRdb ran MiXCR on the 5' RACE reads and lists one entry per CDR3 protein. The top ten clones hold 6% to 8.5% of a sample with under 350,000 distinct CDR3 sequences, around 9.7% of them seen once. There are 13 residues in the CDR3. CDR1 is SQVTM and CDR2 is ANQGSEA in the germline V gene. Trimming stripped 0 bases from V and 2 bases from J, with 6 bases between. This entry belongs to a study of identical twins. This sample was also put to use in a study of yellow fever vaccine responses in identical twins.

The source is a woman between 18 and 30 years old in good health. The chain carries TRBV29-1 and TRBJ2-3, with D possibly being TRBD1 (5 bases). The material sequenced was CD8+ T cells sorted from blood. CDR3: CSVEEGHTDTQYF. Written as DNA, the CDR3 is TGCAGCGTTGAAGAGGGGCACACAGATACGCAGTATTTT.